The 21 T cell receptor beta chains reported below all come from one sample, sequenced in a study of vaccination effects on CD4 cells after COVID-19. Some clones are missing from TCRdb's copy, which holds only in-frame ones; the method was immunoSEQ multiplex PCR. The sample holds roughly 70,000 clones, roughly 80% seen once. Viral peptide pools were used in the ViraFEST assay to expand antigen-specific CD4+ T cells, and sequencing came afterward. Cells that had been cultured for 10 days were the source of isolated CD4+ T cells. Each participant was given two doses of one vaccine (BNT162b2 or mRNA-1273). Their antigens remain unidentified. Sample: CD4+ T cells from PBMCs cultured with HCoV-OC43 spike peptides, taken after COVID-19 vaccination. Subset described: HCoV-OC43 spike overlapping peptide pool stimulation. The receptors stem from a human donor who received a COVID-19 vaccine.

The CDR3 here is CASSLPLGGAPDTGELFF. The CDR3 bases are TGTGCCAGCAGCCTTCCCTTAGGGGGGGCCCCGGACACCGGGGAGCTGTTTTTT. This chain connects TRBV3-1 (or the pseudogene TRBV3-2) to TRBJ2-2; perhaps TRBD2 as D (7 bases). The V end lost 4 bases, the J end lost 3 bases, and 21 bases lay between the germline ends. This CDR3 is built from 18 residues. Looked up from germline, CDR1 is LGHDT and CDR2 is YNNKEL (reference sequence).

Only a few counts were recorded for this clone. The V call is TRBV19, the J call TRBJ1-5; D unresolved. V dropped 5 bases and J dropped 6 bases, with 8 bases sitting between them. The CDR3 spans 12 residues. Germline V gene data show CDR1 as LNHDA and CDR2 as SQIVND (reference sequence). The chain's CDR3 is CASSGELQPQHF. In DNA, the CDR3 is TGTGCCAGTAGTGGAGAACTTCAGCCCCAGCATTTT.

This rearrangement joins TRBV9 to TRBJ2-5, with D possibly being TRBD2 (7 bases). Trimming left V 4 bases short and J 2 bases short, with 12 bases between. The CDR3 has 14 amino acids. Germline lookup yields CDR1 SGDLS and CDR2 YYNGEE. CDR3 protein: CASSSGGVQETQYF. The DNA of the CDR3 is TGTGCCAGCAGCTCGGGGGGCGTACAAGAGACCCAGTACTTC.

The CDR3, as DNA: TGTGCCTGGAGCCAGACAATGGGGACCCAGTACTTC. It is translated as CAWSQTMGTQYF. J is TRBJ2-5 and V is TRBV30; D is undetermined. The V gene's germline CDR1 is GTSNPN and CDR2 SVGIG (reference sequence). The CDR3 contains 12 residues. The ends were cut back, 3 bases at V and 7 bases at J, with 12 bases in the middle. Drawing the rest from reference TRBV30 and TRBJ2-5, the complete variable domain is SQTIHQWPATLVQPVGSPLSLECTVEGTSNPNLYWYRQAAGRGLQLLFYSVGIGQISSEVPQNLSASRPQDRQFILSSKKLLLSDSGFYLCAWSQTMGTQYFGPGTRLLVL.

This clone showed up just once. The chain links TRBV4-1 to TRBJ2-5; 8 positions agree with TRBD2. The V gene end was trimmed by 2 bases and the J gene end by 5 bases; junction bases not matched to a gene: 10. The CDR3 loop spans 16 amino acids. The germline gives CDR1 MGHRA, CDR2 YSYEKL. The CDR3 region is CASSQTVAGPKETQYF. CDR3 in DNA: TGCGCCAGCAGCCAAACCGTAGCGGGGCCTAAGGAGACCCAGTACTTC.

The chain has TRBV15 and TRBJ2-4; D remains unclear. There are 16 residues in the CDR3. Trimming took 0 bases from V and 0 from J, leaving 9 bases between them. CDR1 is LNHNV and CDR2 is YYDKDF in the germline V gene (reference sequence). For the CDR3, the DNA is TGTGCCACCAGCAGAGATAAGGCGCTAGCCAAAAACATTCAGTACTTC. Its translation is CATSRDKALAKNIQYF.

This clone was observed once. The chain combines TRBV29-1 with TRBJ2-1; possible D gene TRBD1, 5 bases. CDR1 is SQVTM and CDR2 is ANQGSEA in the germline V gene. CDR3 length: 14 residues. Trimming took off 3 bases at V and 2 bases at J, with 11 bases between the two ends. This CDR3 is CSVDGRATYNEQFF. CDR3 bases: TGCAGCGTTGACGGCAGGGCAACCTACAATGAGCAGTTCTTC.

This rearrangement joins TRBV5-6 to TRBJ2-3; D possibly uses TRBD1 or TRBD2 (5 bases each). Trimming left V 4 bases short and J 6 bases short, with 18 bases between. The CDR3 sequence is 15 residues long. The germline gives CDR1 SGHDT, CDR2 YYEEEE. In DNA, the CDR3 is TGTGCCAGCAGCGGACCGGGACCCTCGATGGATACGCAGTATTTT. Amino acid sequence: CASSGPGPSMDTQYF.

The chain carries TRBV10-1 and TRBJ2-1; 9 bases are a match to TRBD2. CDR3 length: 16 amino acids. CDR1 WNHNN and CDR2 SYGVQD come from the germline V gene (reference sequence). V shed 3 bases and J 2 bases; nucleotides not matched to a gene: 5. The CDR3 DNA sequence: TGCGCCAGCAGTGATATGTTAGCGGGGGCCTACAATGAGCAGTTCTTC. As protein: CASSDMLAGAYNEQFF.

This clone appeared once. This chain connects TRBV5-6 to TRBJ1-1; D call uncertain. Per the germline V gene, CDR1 is SGHDT and CDR2 is YYEEEE. The CDR3 has 11 amino acids. V lost 2 bases and J lost 7, with 6 bases in between. Here the CDR3 reads CASSFSLEAFF. The DNA of the CDR3 is TGTGCCAGCAGCTTCTCTCTTGAAGCTTTCTTT.

The CDR3 region is CASSLNFGGSTDTQYF. The CDR3 DNA is TGTGCCAGCAGCCTAAACTTTGGCGGGAGCACAGATACGCAGTATTTT. The chain carries TRBV7-6 and TRBJ2-3, with a weak D call TRBD2 (5 bases). The germline CDR1 and CDR2 sequences are SGHVS and FNYEAQ. With 5 bases removed from V and 0 bases from J, the gap between germline ends came to 15 bases. CDR3 size: 16 residues.

This chain connects TRBV2 to TRBJ2-5, with D possibly called TRBD1 or TRBD2 (6 bases each). The CDR3 is made up of 15 amino acids. Germline V gives CDR1 SNHLY, CDR2 FYNNEI. Trimming cost V 7 bases and J 5 bases, with 20 bases left between them. The CDR3 region is CASTVIRGLYETQYF. The CDR3 coding sequence is TGTGCCAGCACCGTCATCCGGGGGCTTTACGAGACCCAGTACTTC.

In this sample, this clone turned up a few times. The gene calls are TRBV3-1 (or the pseudogene TRBV3-2) and TRBJ1-5; 7 bases align to TRBD1. CDR1 is LGHDT and CDR2 is YNNKEL in the germline V gene (reference sequence). CDR3 length equals 17 residues. Trimming at V came to 3 bases and at J to 5 bases, leaving 13 bases not matched to a gene. The CDR3 DNA sequence: TGTGCCAGCAGCCAGGGTCCGACAGGGAGTAATCATCAGCCCCAGCATTTT. It specifies CASSQGPTGSNHQPQHF.

The chain joins TRBV5-1 to TRBJ2-2; D not resolved. V lost 5 bases and J lost 2, with 10 bases in between. Germline V gene lookup returns CDR1 SGHRS and CDR2 YFSETQ. The CDR3 has 14 residues. CDR3 region: CASRATINTGELFF. DNA of the CDR3: TGCGCCAGCAGGGCGACAATCAACACCGGGGAGCTGTTTTTT.

This chain connects TRBV28 to TRBJ1-1; a possible D gene is TRBD1 (6 bases). The ends were cut back, 3 bases at V and 6 bases at J, with 11 bases in the middle. Germline assignment: CDR1 MDHEN and CDR2 SYDVKM. The CDR3 is 13 residues long. The CDR3 sequence: CASSFGGHAEAFF. In DNA form, the CDR3 reads TGTGCCAGCAGTTTTGGGGGACATGCTGAAGCTTTCTTT.

The V call is TRBV9, the J call TRBJ2-3; D uncertain. Trimming stripped 3 bases from V and 0 bases from J, with 11 bases between. The germline CDR1 and CDR2 sequences are SGDLS and YYNGEE. This CDR3 has 15 residues. The CDR3 protein is CASSGTLTSTDTQYF. The CDR3 DNA reads TGTGCCAGCAGCGGGACGCTCACTAGCACAGATACGCAGTATTTT.

This clone was counted once. This sequence joins TRBV6-6 and TRBJ2-5; D possibly corresponds to TRBD2 (6 bases). This CDR3 region has 15 residues. Germline V lookup: CDR1 MNHNY, CDR2 SVGAGI (reference sequence). V lost 10 bases and J 3 bases, leaving 21 bases between the germline ends. The CDR3 protein is CATRSGPPQKETQYF. DNA of the CDR3: TGTGCCACCAGGAGCGGGCCGCCCCAAAAAGAGACCCAGTACTTC.

The CDR3 spells CSAGTSGGAGTYNEQFF. In DNA, the CDR3 is TGCAGCGCCGGGACTAGCGGGGGGGCTGGAACCTACAATGAGCAGTTCTTC. The chain carries TRBV29-1 and TRBJ2-1, with 16 bases that match TRBD2. The CDR3 sequence is 17 residues long. The junction had 8 bases not matched to a gene; V was cut back by 7 bases and J by 2 bases. Germline CDR1 SQVTM, CDR2 ANQGSEA.

V gene TRBV5-8 combines with J gene TRBJ2-5; maybe TRBD1 (5 bases). This CDR3 has 13 amino acids. V lost 0 bases and J 5 bases, leaving 8 bases between the germline ends. The V gene's germline CDR1 is SGHTS and CDR2 YDEGEE. CDR3 sequence (DNA): TGTGCCAGCAGCTTGGTACCAGGGGAGACCCAGTACTTC. Its protein product is CASSLVPGETQYF.

V and J are TRBV7-3 and TRBJ2-1; possibly TRBD1 or TRBD2 for D (6 bases each). Trimming pared 6 bases from V and 8 bases from J, leaving 20 bases between. Germline values: CDR1 SGHTA, CDR2 FQGTGA. This CDR3 has 15 residues. CDR3 sequence: CASSLSEGGLYEQFF. The CDR3 bases are TGTGCCAGCAGTTTGTCCGAGGGGGGCCTCTATGAGCAGTTCTTC.

This chain links TRBV5-6 with TRBJ1-2; D is uncertain. The CDR3 covers 16 residues. The V end was cut by 0 bases, the J end by 5 bases, with 17 bases between. The germline V gene has CDR1 SGHDT and CDR2 YYEEEE. This CDR3 reads CASSLAVVVGIYGYTF. CDR3 sequence (DNA): TGTGCCAGCAGCTTGGCGGTGGTAGTAGGCATTTATGGCTACACCTTC.